The 13 T cell receptor beta chains listed next were all sequenced from one sample in a study of shared clonotypes between healthy human individuals. Data came from immunoSEQ multiplex PCR; TCRdb stores just in-frame clones and leaves some out. This sample carries some 550,000 clones, roughly 97% of them seen once, and the ten largest clones take about 0.06%. Sequencing was carried out using naive CD4+ T cells sorted from blood. As to subset: CD45RA+ positively selected. The receptors originated from a woman in her twenties or thirties in good health.

The V and J genes are TRBV6-1 and TRBJ2-3, with 10 bases lining up with TRBD2. The ends lost 1 base at V and 13 bases at J; junction bases unmatched: 8. The germline CDR1 and CDR2 sequences are MNHNS and SASEGT. CDR3 size: 14 residues. The CDR3 DNA reads as TGTGCCAGCAGTGAAGTCCAGCGGGAGGGCCAGAAGTATTTT. Translation gives CASSEVQREGQKYF.

This chain links TRBV19 with TRBJ1-1; possibly TRBD1 for D (5 bases). CDR3 size: 14 residues. The germline gives CDR1 LNHDA, CDR2 SQIVND (reference sequence). Trimming removed 7 bases from V and 1 base from J, with 13 bases in between. The CDR3 protein is CASTRPGGNTEAFF. DNA of the CDR3: TGTGCCAGTACCAGACCGGGGGGGAACACTGAAGCTTTCTTT.

This clone occurred once. The V and J genes are TRBV9 and TRBJ2-1; the match to TRBD2 covers 13 bases. J gave up 2 bases and V 3 bases, and 5 bases lay outside the gene matches. CDR1 is SGDLS, CDR2 YYNGEE, per germline. The CDR3 loop spans 17 amino acids. The CDR3: CASSEGLAGRPYNEQFF. The CDR3 DNA reads as TGTGCCAGCAGCGAGGGACTAGCGGGAAGGCCCTACAATGAGCAGTTCTTC. Together with reference TRBV9 and TRBJ2-1, the CDR3 gives the full variable domain: DSGVTQTPKHLITATGQRVTLRCSPRSGDLSVYWYQQSLDQGLQFLIQYYNGEERAKGNILERFSAQQFPDLHSELNLSSLELGDSALYFCASSEGLAGRPYNEQFFGPGTRLTVL.

The chain employs TRBV7-9 and TRBJ2-3, with D possibly being TRBD1 (6 bases). V lost 4 bases and J lost 0, with 8 bases in between. CDR1 is SEHNR, CDR2 FQNEAQ, per germline (reference sequence). This CDR3 has 14 amino acids. The CDR3 reads CASSWTDSTDTQYF. The CDR3, as DNA: TGTGCCAGCAGCTGGACAGATAGCACAGATACGCAGTATTTT. The whole variable domain, remainder taken from reference TRBV7-9 and TRBJ2-3, is DTGVSQNPRHKITKRGQNVTFRCDPISEHNRLYWYRQTLGQGPEFLTYFQNEAQLEKSRLLSDRFSAERPKGSFSTLEIQRTEQGDSAMYLCASSWTDSTDTQYFGPGTRLTVL.

The V gene is TRBV11-2, the J gene TRBJ1-4, with D perhaps TRBD1 (5 bases). Trimming left V 5 bases short and J 5 bases short, with 18 bases between. This CDR3 has 16 residues. From germline, CDR1 is SGHAT and CDR2 FQNNGV. As DNA, the CDR3 is TGTGCCAGCAGCGTAGGGGTTCTACGAGTCAATGAAAAACTGTTTTTT. Protein product: CASSVGVLRVNEKLFF.

V gene TRBV4-1 combines with J gene TRBJ2-5, with D hard to call. Per germline, CDR1 MGHRA and CDR2 YSYEKL. The CDR3 is made up of 15 amino acids. Trimming removed 0 bases at V and 0 bases at J, with 8 bases between. CDR3 amino acids: CASSQENVYQETQYF. DNA for the CDR3: TGCGCCAGCAGCCAAGAGAATGTGTACCAAGAGACCCAGTACTTC.

This clone was found once. The chain joins TRBV4-1 to TRBJ2-7, with 7 bases aligning to TRBD1. With V trimmed by 3 bases and J by 0 bases, 5 bases remained unmatched. Looked up from germline, CDR1 is MGHRA and CDR2 is YSYEKL. CDR3 size: 15 residues. The CDR3 loop reads CASSHTTGSSYEQYF. In DNA form, the CDR3 reads TGCGCCAGCAGCCACACGACAGGGAGCTCCTACGAGCAGTACTTC.

The rearrangement links TRBV6-5 to TRBJ2-5; D perhaps matches TRBD2 (6 bases). The V end was cut by 4 bases, the J end by 3 bases, with 12 bases between. There are 14 residues in the CDR3. CDR1 is MNHEY and CDR2 is SVGAGI in the germline V gene. CDR3 nucleotide sequence: TGTGCCAGCAGTTTGTCGTGGGGGGAAGAGACCCAGTACTTC. It specifies CASSLSWGEETQYF.

The chain carries TRBV7-2 and TRBJ1-3; D gene uncertain. With 1 base removed from V and 0 bases from J, the gap between germline ends came to 10 bases. This CDR3 has 16 amino acids. Germline V gene data show CDR1 as SGHTA and CDR2 as FQGNSA. The CDR3: CASSLVGFISGNTIYF. CDR3 nucleotides: TGTGCCAGCAGCTTAGTCGGATTCATCTCTGGAAACACCATATATTTT.

The rearrangement uses TRBV2 and TRBJ2-5; D might be TRBD1 (5 bases). The better agreement between TRBJ2-7 and the DNA end casts doubt on the J call. The germline V gene has CDR1 SNHLY and CDR2 FYNNEI. CDR3 length: 15 residues. The CDR3 DNA is TGTGCCAGCAGTGTCTTAGGGGTAGGGAACTACGAGCAGTACTTC. As protein: CASSVLGVGNYEQYF.

The V call is TRBV10-2, the J call TRBJ2-1; 7 bases are a match to TRBD2. The CDR3 has 15 residues. The germline CDR1 and CDR2 sequences are WSHSY and SAAADI. Losses at the gene ends were 0 bases for V and 3 bases for J; bases not matched to a gene: 2. Written as DNA, the CDR3 is TGCGCCAGCAGTGAGTCGGGGGGGGGCTACAATGAGCAGTTCTTC. As protein: CASSESGGGYNEQFF.

The V call is TRBV10-3, the J call TRBJ1-1, with D possibly TRBD1 on 6 matching bases. The ends were cut back, 2 bases at V and 1 base at J, with 8 bases in the middle. Per germline, CDR1 ENHRY and CDR2 SYGVKD. This CDR3 has 14 residues. The CDR3 here is CAISERGGNTEAFF. The DNA for the CDR3 is TGTGCCATCAGTGAGAGGGGGGGGAACACTGAAGCTTTCTTT.

Details on this clone: In the same sample, other DNA sequences code for this CDR3. The V gene is TRBV5-1, the J gene TRBJ1-1, with a weak D call TRBD1 (5 bases). Per germline, CDR1 SGHRS and CDR2 YFSETQ. The CDR3 covers 14 residues. The V and J ends lost 2 bases and 1 base respectively, with 9 bases between them. CDR3 in amino acids: CASSFGTENTEAFF. The CDR3 region has the DNA TGCGCCAGCAGCTTTGGGACGGAGAACACTGAAGCTTTCTTT. The full variable domain, completed using reference TRBV5-1 and TRBJ1-1, is KAGVTQTPRYLIKTRGQQVTLSCSPISGHRSVSWYQQTPGQGLQFLFEYFSETQRNKGNFPGRFSGRQFSNSRSEMNVSTLELGDSALYLCASSFGTENTEAFFGQGTRLTVV.